This T cell receptor beta chain was identified in a study of T-cell reconstitution after alpha-beta-depleted transplantation in children. CDR3 length: 16 residues. Between the trimmed V and J ends, which lost 3 bases and 6 bases, there was a span of 16 bases. CDR1 is KGHDR and CDR2 is SFDVKD in the germline V gene. As it was prepared, the TCRbeta library received unique molecular identifiers. TCRdb re-analysed the PCR reads in MiXCR, keeping a single row per CDR3 protein. This sample has about 610,000 distinct CDR3 sequences, with 8% to 11% found just once. This clonotype was counted only a few times.

This rearrangement joins TRBV24-1 to TRBJ2-2, with a possible D match to TRBD1 (6 bases). The TCR originated in a human donor who donated a stem cell graft to a child with acute myeloid leukemia. Material: PBMCs from the stem cell graft donor, obtained from the stem cell graft. The CDR3 loop is CATSDPGEGRAGELFF. CDR3 nucleotide sequence: TGTGCCACCAGTGATCCAGGGGAAGGAAGGGCCGGGGAGCTGTTTTTT.